This TCR beta chain was identified in a study of Ad26.COV2.S vaccination and SARS-CoV-2 variants. Study-level findings and limits: A substantial breadth of spike-specific CD8+ and CD4+ T cell responses after vaccination has been reported.

About this clone: Antigen specificity is unknown.

Treatment specified: 15 to 20 received Ad26.COV2.S at low or high dose, single or two shots; about 5 received placebo; per-sample allocation not given. Day 63 after the first vaccine or placebo injection was the time point for sampling. The shot given was an Ad26 vector that makes Wuhan-strain SARS-CoV-2 spike. This CDR3 region has 17 residues. Per the germline V gene, CDR1 is SGHRS and CDR2 is YFSETQ. Trimming left V 3 bases short and J 4 bases short, with 17 bases between. Clones were sequenced by immunoSEQ multiplex PCR, and TCRdb holds only the in-frame ones, with some missing. This sample has roughly 460,000 clones, with 80% to 90% found just once.

The sample in question was peripheral blood, obtained in a trial of Ad26.COV2.S vaccine versus placebo. The receptor was derived from a person aged 18-65 years who received the Ad26.COV2.S COVID-19 vaccine or a placebo. The V gene is TRBV5-1, the J gene TRBJ2-6, with D unclear. The CDR3 region is CASSSRSSVAGANVLTF. The CDR3 DNA reads as TGCGCCAGCAGCTCTCGATCTTCTGTGGCGGGGGCCAACGTCCTGACTTTC.